This T cell receptor beta chain was sequenced during a study of shared clonotypes between healthy human individuals. This CDR3 contains 15 residues. The germline V and J ends were trimmed by 3 bases and 9 bases, with 18 bases remaining between them. Germline-derived CDR1 and CDR2 are SSHAT and FNYEAQ (reference sequence). Each subset's genomic DNA was shared equally among a number of immunoSEQ plates. Sequenced by immunoSEQ multiplex PCR; TCRdb stores in-frame clones only, minus some. This table has some 2.4 million clones, 93% appearing once. This TCR was sampled from a man aged 18 to 29 in good health. Some clones in this sample may be carry-over from other donors' samples. This sequence joins TRBV7-7 and TRBJ2-1; D might be TRBD1 (6 bases). Sequenced input: naive CD4+ T cells from PBMCs. Stated subset: CD45RA+ positively selected. In nucleotides, the CDR3 is TGTGCCAGCAGCTTGGGGGCGGATGTATCGGGTGAGCAGTTCTTC. This translates into CASSLGADVSGEQFF.